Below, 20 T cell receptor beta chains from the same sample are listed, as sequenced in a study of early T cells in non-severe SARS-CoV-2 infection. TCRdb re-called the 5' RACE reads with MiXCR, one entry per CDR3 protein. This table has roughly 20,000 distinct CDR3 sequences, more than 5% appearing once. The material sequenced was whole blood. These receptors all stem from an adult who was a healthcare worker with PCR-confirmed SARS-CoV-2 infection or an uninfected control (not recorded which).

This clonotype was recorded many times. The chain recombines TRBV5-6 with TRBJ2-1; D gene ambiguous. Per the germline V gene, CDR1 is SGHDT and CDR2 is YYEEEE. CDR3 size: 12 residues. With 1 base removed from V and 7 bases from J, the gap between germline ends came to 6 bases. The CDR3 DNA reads TGTGCCAGCAGCTTGTTGGGGAATGAGCAGTTCTTC. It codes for CASSLLGNEQFF.

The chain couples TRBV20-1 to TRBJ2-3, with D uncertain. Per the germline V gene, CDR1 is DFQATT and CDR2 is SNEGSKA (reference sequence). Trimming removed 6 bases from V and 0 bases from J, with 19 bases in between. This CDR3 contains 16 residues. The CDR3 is CSAVIRSRTSTDTQYF. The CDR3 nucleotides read TGCAGTGCAGTGATTCGGAGCAGAACTAGCACAGATACGCAGTATTTT.

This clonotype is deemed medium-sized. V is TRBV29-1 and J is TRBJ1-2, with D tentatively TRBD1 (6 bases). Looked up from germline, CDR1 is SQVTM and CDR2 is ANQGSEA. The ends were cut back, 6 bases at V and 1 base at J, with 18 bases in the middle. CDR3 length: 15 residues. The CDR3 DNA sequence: TGCAGCGTCACCGTGTTACAGGGACGTAACTATGGCTACACCTTC. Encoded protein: CSVTVLQGRNYGYTF.

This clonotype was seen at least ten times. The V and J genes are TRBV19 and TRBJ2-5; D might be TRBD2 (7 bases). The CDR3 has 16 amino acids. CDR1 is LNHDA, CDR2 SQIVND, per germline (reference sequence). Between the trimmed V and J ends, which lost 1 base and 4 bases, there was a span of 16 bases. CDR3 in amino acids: CASSIGGRGGRETQYF. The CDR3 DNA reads TGTGCCAGTAGTATAGGTGGCAGGGGAGGGAGAGAGACCCAGTACTTC.

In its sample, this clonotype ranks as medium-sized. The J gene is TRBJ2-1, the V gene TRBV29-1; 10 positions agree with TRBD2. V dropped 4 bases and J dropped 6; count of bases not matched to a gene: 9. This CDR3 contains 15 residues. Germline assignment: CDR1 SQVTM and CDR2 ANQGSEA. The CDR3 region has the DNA TGCAGCGTTGGGCTAGCGGGAGTATCAATCAATGAGCAGTTCTTC. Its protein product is CSVGLAGVSINEQFF.

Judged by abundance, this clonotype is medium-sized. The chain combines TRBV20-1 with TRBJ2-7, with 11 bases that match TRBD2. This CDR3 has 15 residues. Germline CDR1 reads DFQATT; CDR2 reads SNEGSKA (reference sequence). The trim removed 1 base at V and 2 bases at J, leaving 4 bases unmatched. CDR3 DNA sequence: TGCAGTGCTAGAGCTTTAGCGGGAGGGCCCTACGAGCAGTACGTC. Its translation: CSARALAGGPYEQYV.

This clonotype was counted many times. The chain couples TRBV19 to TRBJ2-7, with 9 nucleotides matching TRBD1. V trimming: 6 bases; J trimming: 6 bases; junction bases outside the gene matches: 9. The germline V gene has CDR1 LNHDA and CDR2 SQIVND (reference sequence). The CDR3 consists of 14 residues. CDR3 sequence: CASRQTGGLLEQYF. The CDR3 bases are TGTGCCAGTAGGCAGACAGGGGGACTCCTCGAGCAGTACTTC.

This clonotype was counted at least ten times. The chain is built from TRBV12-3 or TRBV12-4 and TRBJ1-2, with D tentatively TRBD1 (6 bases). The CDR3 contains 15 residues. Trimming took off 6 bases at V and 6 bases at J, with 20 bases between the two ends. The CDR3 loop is CASRPTTGPLHGYTF. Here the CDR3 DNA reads TGTGCCAGCAGACCAACGACAGGCCCCCTTCATGGCTACACCTTC.

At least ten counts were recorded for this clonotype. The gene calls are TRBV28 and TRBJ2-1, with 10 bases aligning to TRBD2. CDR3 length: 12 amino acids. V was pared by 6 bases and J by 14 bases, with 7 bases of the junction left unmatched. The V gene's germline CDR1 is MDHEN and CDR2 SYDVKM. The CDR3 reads CASRFSGGREFF. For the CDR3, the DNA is TGTGCCAGCAGATTTAGCGGGGGGCGGGAGTTCTTC.

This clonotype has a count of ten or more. The DNA for the CDR3 is TGTGCCAGTAGTATTTCAATCCGGGGCAATGAGCAGTTCTTC. Translating it yields CASSISIRGNEQFF. The chain uses TRBV19 and TRBJ2-1; possibly TRBD2 for D (5 bases). Germline assignment: CDR1 LNHDA and CDR2 SQIVND (reference sequence). Trimming took off 3 bases at V and 6 bases at J, with 12 bases between the two ends. The CDR3 is 14 amino acids. Full variable domain (missing parts from reference TRBV19 and TRBJ2-1): DGGITQSPKYLFRKEGQNVTLSCEQNLNHDAMYWYRQDPGQGLRLIYYSQIVNDFQKGDIAEGYSVSREKKESFPLTVTSAQKNPTAFYLCASSISIRGNEQFFGPGTRLTVL.

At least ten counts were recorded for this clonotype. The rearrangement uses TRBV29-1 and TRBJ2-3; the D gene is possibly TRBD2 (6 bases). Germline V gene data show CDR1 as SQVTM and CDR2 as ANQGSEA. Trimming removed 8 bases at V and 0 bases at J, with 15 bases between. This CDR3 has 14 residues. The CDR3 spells CSPALARSTDTQYF. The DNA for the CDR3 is TGCAGCCCTGCCCTAGCGAGAAGCACAGATACGCAGTATTTT.

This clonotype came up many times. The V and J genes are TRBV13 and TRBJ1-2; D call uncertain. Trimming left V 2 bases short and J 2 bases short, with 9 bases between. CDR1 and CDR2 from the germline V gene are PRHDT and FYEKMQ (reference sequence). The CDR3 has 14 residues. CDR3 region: CASSLRRSNYGYTF. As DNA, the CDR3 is TGTGCCAGCAGCTTACGCAGGTCCAACTATGGCTACACCTTC.

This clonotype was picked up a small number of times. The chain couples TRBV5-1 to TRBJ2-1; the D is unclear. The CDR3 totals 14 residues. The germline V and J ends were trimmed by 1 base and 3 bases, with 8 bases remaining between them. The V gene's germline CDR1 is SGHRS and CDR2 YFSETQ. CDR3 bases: TGCGCCAGCAGCTTGAACCAAATCTACAATGAGCAGTTCTTC. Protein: CASSLNQIYNEQFF.

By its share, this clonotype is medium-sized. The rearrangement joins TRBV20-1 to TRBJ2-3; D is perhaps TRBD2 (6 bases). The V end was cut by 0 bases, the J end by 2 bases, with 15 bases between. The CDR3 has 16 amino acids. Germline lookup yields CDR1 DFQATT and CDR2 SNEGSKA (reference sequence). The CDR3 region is CSARDLEGPPTDTQYF. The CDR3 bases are TGCAGTGCTAGAGATCTGGAGGGTCCTCCCACAGATACGCAGTATTTT.

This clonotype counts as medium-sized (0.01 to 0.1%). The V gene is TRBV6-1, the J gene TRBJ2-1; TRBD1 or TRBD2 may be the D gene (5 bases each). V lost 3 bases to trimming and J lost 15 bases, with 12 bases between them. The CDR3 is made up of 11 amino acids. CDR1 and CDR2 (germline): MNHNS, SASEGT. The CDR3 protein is CASSEGSGTFF. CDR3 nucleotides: TGTGCCAGCAGTGAGGGCTCCGGGACGTTCTTC.

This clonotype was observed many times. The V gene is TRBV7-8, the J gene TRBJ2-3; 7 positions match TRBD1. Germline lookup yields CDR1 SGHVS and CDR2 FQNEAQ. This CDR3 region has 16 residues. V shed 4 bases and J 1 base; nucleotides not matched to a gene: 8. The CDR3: CASSSRQGRGTDTQYF. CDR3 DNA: TGTGCCAGCAGCTCTAGACAGGGCCGGGGCACAGATACGCAGTATTTT. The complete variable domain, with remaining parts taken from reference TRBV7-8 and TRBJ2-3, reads GAGVSQSPRYKVAKRGQDVALRCDPISGHVSLFWYQQALGQGPEFLTYFQNEAQLDKSGLPSDRFFAERPEGSVSTLKIQRTQQEDSAVYLCASSSRQGRGTDTQYFGPGTRLTVL.

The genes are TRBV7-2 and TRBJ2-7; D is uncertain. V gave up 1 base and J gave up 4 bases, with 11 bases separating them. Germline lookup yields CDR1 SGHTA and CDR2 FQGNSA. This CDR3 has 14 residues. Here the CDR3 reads CASSLGTETYEQYV. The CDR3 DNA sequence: TGTGCCAGCAGCTTAGGTACAGAAACTTACGAGCAGTACGTC.

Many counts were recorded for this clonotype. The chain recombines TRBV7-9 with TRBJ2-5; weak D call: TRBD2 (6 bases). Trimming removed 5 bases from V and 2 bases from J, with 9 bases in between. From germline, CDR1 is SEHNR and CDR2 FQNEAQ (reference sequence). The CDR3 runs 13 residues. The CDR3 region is CASSRGTQETQYF. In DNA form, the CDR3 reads TGTGCCAGCAGCCGGGGGACTCAAGAGACCCAGTACTTC. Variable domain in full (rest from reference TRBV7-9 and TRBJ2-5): DTGVSQNPRHKITKRGQNVTFRCDPISEHNRLYWYRQTLGQGPEFLTYFQNEAQLEKSRLLSDRFSAERPKGSFSTLEIQRTEQGDSAMYLCASSRGTQETQYFGPGTRLLVL.

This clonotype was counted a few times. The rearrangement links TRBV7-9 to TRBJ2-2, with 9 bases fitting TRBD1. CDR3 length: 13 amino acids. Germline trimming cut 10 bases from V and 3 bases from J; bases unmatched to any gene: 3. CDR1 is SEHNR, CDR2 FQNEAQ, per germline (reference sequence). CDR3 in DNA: TGTGCCAACCGGGACAGGGACACCGGGGAGCTGTTTTTT. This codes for CANRDRDTGELFF.

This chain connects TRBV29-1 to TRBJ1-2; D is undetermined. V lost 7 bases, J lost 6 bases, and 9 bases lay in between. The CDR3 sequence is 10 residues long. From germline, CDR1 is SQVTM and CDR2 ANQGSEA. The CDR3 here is CSAVVDGYTF. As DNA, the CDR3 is TGCAGCGCTGTTGTCGATGGCTACACCTTC.